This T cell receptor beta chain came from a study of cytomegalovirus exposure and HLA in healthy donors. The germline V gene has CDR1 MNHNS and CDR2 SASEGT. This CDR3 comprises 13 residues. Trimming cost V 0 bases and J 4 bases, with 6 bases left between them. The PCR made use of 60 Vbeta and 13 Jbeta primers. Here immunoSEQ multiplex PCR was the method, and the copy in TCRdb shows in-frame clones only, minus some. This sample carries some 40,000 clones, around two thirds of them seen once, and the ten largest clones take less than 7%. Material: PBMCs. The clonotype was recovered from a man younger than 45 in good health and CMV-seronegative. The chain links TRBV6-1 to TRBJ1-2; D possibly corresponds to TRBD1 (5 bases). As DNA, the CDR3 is TGTGCCAGCAGTGAAGCGGGGGGCTATGGCTACACCTTC. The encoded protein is CASSEAGGYGYTF.